A single sample gave rise to the 24 T cell receptor beta chains below, sequenced in a study of blood T cell repertoires in COVID-19. Generated by immunoSEQ multiplex PCR, the TCRdb table keeps only in-frame clones and is missing some. Altogether 150,000 to 200,000 clones are present, over 75% being singletons, with the ten largest covering more than 0.75%. Sequenced sample: PBMCs or T cells enriched from blood (not recorded which). Source of these receptors: a woman between 18 and 29 years old who had recovered from COVID-19.

The CDR3 DNA is TGTGCCAGCAGTTCCCCGCGGAGGGGCGATGAGCAGTTCTTC. Translated, it gives CASSSPRRGDEQFF. J is TRBJ2-1 and V is TRBV6-5; possible D gene TRBD2, 6 bases. Germline CDR1 MNHEY, CDR2 SVGAGI. V was pared by 4 bases and J by 8 bases, with 15 bases between. The CDR3 length is 14 residues.

The V call is TRBV27, the J call TRBJ2-7, with a tentative D call TRBD1 (5 bases). Germline CDR1 is MNHEY and CDR2 is SMNVEV (reference sequence). V lost 3 bases and J 2 bases, leaving 14 bases between the germline ends. CDR3 length equals 15 residues. The CDR3 protein is CASSFQGFIPYEQYF. Here the CDR3 DNA reads TGTGCCAGCAGTTTCCAGGGCTTTATCCCCTACGAGCAGTACTTC.

The sample holds a few counts of this clone. V and J are TRBV9 and TRBJ2-1; D uncertain. The CDR3 extends over 14 amino acids. Germline CDR1 is SGDLS and CDR2 is YYNGEE. V lost 0 bases and J 9 bases, leaving 13 bases between the germline ends. The chain's CDR3 is CASSVVTDGGEQFF. The CDR3, as DNA: TGTGCCAGCAGCGTAGTAACAGACGGTGGTGAGCAGTTCTTC.

This clone was counted a few times. This chain connects TRBV12-5 to TRBJ2-7, with 11 positions matching TRBD2. The CDR3 length is 15 residues. The V and J ends lost 5 bases and 6 bases, in that order; junction bases with no gene match: 9. Germline CDR1 reads LGHNT; CDR2 reads FRNRAP. The CDR3 is CASGLIIAGGGEQYF. The CDR3 DNA reads as TGTGCTAGTGGTCTAATAATAGCGGGAGGGGGCGAGCAGTACTTC.

J is TRBJ2-7 and V is TRBV4-1, with TRBD2 matching over 12 bases. Trimming cost V 1 base and J 4 bases; bases outside gene matches: 14. Germline values: CDR1 MGHRA, CDR2 YSYEKL. This CDR3 has 19 amino acids. The CDR3 loop is CASSQGRTSGTGHRYEQYF. The CDR3 nucleotides are TGCGCCAGCAGCCAAGGCCGGACTAGCGGGACGGGACATCGATACGAGCAGTACTTC.

The chain uses TRBV27 and TRBJ1-6, with D possibly TRBD1 on 6 matching bases. Trimming cost V 5 bases and J 5 bases, with 13 bases left between them. The germline gives CDR1 MNHEY, CDR2 SMNVEV (reference sequence). The CDR3 length is 15 residues. The CDR3 nucleotides are TGTGCCAGCAGTCTGTCCAGGGGCGATAATTCACCCCTCCACTTT. Translating gives CASSLSRGDNSPLHF.

The chain links TRBV2 to TRBJ2-7; the D gene is possibly TRBD1 (6 bases). V lost 0 bases to trimming and J lost 6 bases, with 15 bases between them. This CDR3 region has 15 residues. Germline V gene sequence: CDR1 SNHLY, CDR2 FYNNEI. CDR3 in DNA: TGTGCCAGCAGTGAAGCGGGGACAAGGGCGCGCGAGCAGTACTTC. Amino acid sequence: CASSEAGTRAREQYF.

This clone was seen once. The chain employs TRBV5-6 and TRBJ2-7; 11 bases line up with TRBD2. Trimming removed 2 bases from V and 7 bases from J; junction bases left unmatched: 11. There are 16 residues in the CDR3. In germline, CDR1 is SGHDT, CDR2 YYEEEE. This CDR3 is CASSFATSGKSREQYF. The DNA of the CDR3 is TGTGCCAGCAGCTTCGCGACTAGCGGGAAGAGTAGGGAGCAGTACTTC.

The rearrangement joins TRBV19 to TRBJ2-2, with D tentatively TRBD1 (6 bases). CDR3 length equals 15 residues. Trimming cost V 5 bases and J 2 bases, with 12 bases left between them. CDR1 LNHDA and CDR2 SQIVND come from the germline V gene (reference sequence). CDR3: CASSVSGANTGELFF. The CDR3 region has the DNA TGTGCCAGTAGTGTATCAGGGGCTAACACCGGGGAGCTGTTTTTT.

The chain employs TRBV21-1 and TRBJ1-3. TRBV21-1 is described as a pseudogene. The CDR3 is made up of 16 amino acids. CDR3 sequence (DNA): TGTGCCAGCAGCAAAGCTTGGGAGAAATCTGGAAACACCATATATTTT. It yields the protein CASSKAWEKSGNTIYF.

The CDR3 reads CASSSPGQGFYGYTF. For the CDR3, the DNA is TGTGCCAGCAGCTCACCGGGACAGGGGTTCTATGGCTACACCTTC. The chain couples TRBV28 to TRBJ1-2, with 10 bases identical to TRBD1. CDR1 and CDR2 (germline): MDHEN, SYDVKM. With V trimmed by 6 bases and J by 4 bases, 8 bases remained unmatched. This CDR3 has 15 residues.

This clone was seen only once. The chain employs TRBV15 and TRBJ2-1; 14 bases align to TRBD2. The CDR3 is 18 amino acids. V gave up 3 bases and J gave up 6 bases; unmatched junction bases: 10. Looked up from germline, CDR1 is LNHNV and CDR2 is YYDKDF (reference sequence). This CDR3 reads CATSRGLAGDWSRNEQFF. DNA for the CDR3: TGTGCCACCAGCAGGGGACTAGCGGGAGATTGGTCTCGCAATGAGCAGTTCTTC.

The CDR3: CATSNLPPLSGGRSEQFF. The CDR3 nucleotides read TGTGCCACCAGCAATTTACCACCCTTGTCGGGAGGGCGCAGTGAGCAGTTCTTC. The chain links TRBV15 to TRBJ2-1; 8 bases match TRBD2. The V segment lost 4 bases and the J segment 9 bases; nucleotides outside the gene matches: 20. Germline CDR1 and CDR2: LNHNV and YYDKDF (reference sequence). The CDR3 runs 18 residues.

The genes are TRBV3-1 (or the pseudogene TRBV3-2) and TRBJ2-2, with a weak D call TRBD2 (6 bases). The germline gives CDR1 LGHDT, CDR2 YNNKEL (reference sequence). The CDR3 totals 13 residues. The V end lost 3 bases, the J end lost 15 bases, and 17 bases lay between the germline ends. CDR3 loop: CASSHGDSAGMFF. CDR3 sequence (DNA): TGTGCCAGCAGCCACGGGGACTCCGCCGGGATGTTTTTT.

This chain links TRBV4-2 with TRBJ2-1; 9 nucleotides line up with TRBD1. CDR1 and CDR2 from the germline V gene are LGHNA and YNFKEQ. The CDR3 has 17 amino acids. V shed 0 bases and J 4 bases; nucleotides not matched to a gene: 7. For the CDR3, the DNA is TGTGCCAGCAGCCAAGAAACAGGGGGCTTTCTATACAATGAGCAGTTCTTC. Its translation is CASSQETGGFLYNEQFF.

This clone was seen once. The chain combines TRBV7-9 with TRBJ2-7, with D possibly being TRBD2 (5 bases). V lost 4 bases and J 4 bases, leaving 14 bases between the germline ends. This CDR3 spans 14 amino acids. Per germline, CDR1 SEHNR and CDR2 FQNEAQ (reference sequence). CDR3: CASSSAGAPYEQYF. The CDR3 nucleotides are TGTGCCAGCAGCTCCGCGGGTGCCCCTTACGAGCAGTACTTC.

The chain combines TRBV20-1 with TRBJ1-6; a possible D gene is TRBD1 (5 bases). The CDR3 has 14 residues. Trimming left V 3 bases short and J 4 bases short, with 10 bases between. CDR1 and CDR2 (germline): DFQATT, SNEGSKA (reference sequence). For the CDR3, the DNA is TGCAGTGCTAGTGAGGGGCAGTATAATTCACCCCTCCACTTT. Protein sequence: CSASEGQYNSPLHF.

The J gene is TRBJ1-1, the V gene TRBV11-2; TRBD1 aligns across 7 bases. CDR3 length equals 15 residues. Germline V CDR1 and CDR2: SGHAT, FQNNGV. The trim removed 2 bases at V and 3 bases at J, leaving 6 bases unmatched. This chain's CDR3 is CASSLFRDSHTEAFF. The CDR3 DNA follows: TGTGCCAGCAGCTTATTCCGGGACAGCCACACTGAAGCTTTCTTT.

This clone has a single count. This sequence joins TRBV28 and TRBJ1-1; 7 bases map to TRBD1. The germline V gene has CDR1 MDHEN and CDR2 SYDVKM. Germline trimming cut 7 bases from V and 0 bases from J; bases unmatched to any gene: 8. This CDR3 is 15 amino acids long. Here the CDR3 reads CASKYVGQVNTEAFF. The CDR3, as DNA: TGTGCCAGCAAGTACGTCGGACAGGTGAACACTGAAGCTTTCTTT.

In its sample, this clone was seen a few times. V is TRBV19 and J is TRBJ1-5, with 7 positions matching TRBD1. Germline assignment: CDR1 LNHDA and CDR2 SQIVND (reference sequence). The J segment lost 2 bases and the V segment lost 7 bases, leaving 8 bases of the junction unmatched. The CDR3 contains 15 residues. DNA for the CDR3: TGTGCCAGTAATCCAATAGGGACAGGCAATCAGCCCCAGCATTTT. Its translation is CASNPIGTGNQPQHF.

This chain joins TRBV20-1 and TRBJ2-7; a possible D gene is TRBD2 (6 bases). Germline V lookup: CDR1 DFQATT, CDR2 SNEGSKA (reference sequence). The CDR3 spans 11 residues. With 4 bases removed from V and 6 bases from J, the gap between germline ends came to 10 bases. The DNA for the CDR3 is TGCAGTGCTACGGGAGTTTCCGAGCAGTACTTC. Its protein product is CSATGVSEQYF.

Notes on this clone: The same CDR3 arises from other DNA sequences in this sample as well. V gene TRBV4-2 combines with J gene TRBJ2-3; D not certain. The germline V and J ends were trimmed by 3 bases and 3 bases, with 4 bases remaining between them. CDR3 length: 12 amino acids. From germline, CDR1 is LGHNA and CDR2 YNFKEQ. The CDR3 loop is CASSQYTDTQYF. The CDR3, as DNA: TGTGCCAGCAGCCAGTATACAGATACGCAGTATTTT.

The sample holds one count of this clone. The chain employs TRBV19 and TRBJ2-7; 8 nucleotides line up with TRBD1. There are 13 residues in the CDR3. Germline V gene data show CDR1 as LNHDA and CDR2 as SQIVND (reference sequence). J gave up 4 bases and V 8 bases, and 7 bases lay outside the gene matches. CDR3 sequence reads: CASRQGIGYEQYF. CDR3 DNA: TGTGCCAGTCGACAGGGGATAGGATACGAGCAGTACTTC.

There are many counts of this clone. This chain links TRBV4-1 with TRBJ1-1; a possible D gene is TRBD1 (5 bases). Trimming pared 0 bases from V and 6 bases from J, leaving 23 bases between. The CDR3 is 18 residues long. Per the germline V gene, CDR1 is MGHRA and CDR2 is YSYEKL. The CDR3 here is CASSQELQGGLWSAEAFF. In nucleotides, the CDR3 is TGCGCCAGCAGCCAAGAACTCCAGGGCGGCCTGTGGTCGGCTGAAGCTTTCTTT.